The T cell receptor beta chain described here comes from a study of cytomegalovirus exposure and HLA in healthy donors. Findings of the study overall: Later work found that TCR association rates differed between HLA loci; DRB1 had the most and HLA-C the fewest.

PCR employed 60 Vbeta and 13 Jbeta primers. Sequencing used immunoSEQ multiplex PCR; TCRdb keeps in-frame clones, though not all of them. The data show 150,000 to 200,000 clones, 70% to 80% seen once. There are 15 residues in the CDR3. V lost 2 bases and J lost 2, with 13 bases in between. In germline, CDR1 is MNHEY, CDR2 SVGAGI. In regard to this clone: The target antigen is unknown.

The genes are TRBV6-5 and TRBJ2-7; perhaps TRBD2 as D (7 bases). The sequence was collected from a woman between 50 and 59 years old in good health and CMV-seronegative. The sequencing input was PBMCs. The DNA of the CDR3 is TGTGCCAGCAGTTACACTAGCGCAGGGGCCTACGAGCAGTACTTC. Protein sequence: CASSYTSAGAYEQYF.